A selection of T cell receptor beta chains follows, all from one sample in a study of T-cell memory formation after mild COVID-19. A single record per CDR3 protein comes from TCRdb applying MiXCR to the 5' RACE reads. The sample has almost 250,000 distinct CDR3 sequences; 15% to 17% are singletons. The sequencing sample was made of PBMCs or a T cell subset sorted from them (not recorded which). The receptors were sampled from an adult woman who had mild COVID-19 (a few samples of this study predate the infection). Cell type and time point are not known. Each CDR3 is given with its conserved first and last residue. The D gene is left open where the match is weak. Expanded clones are given a class, and other clones once, few, many or no size at all.

>.|TRBJ1-3|TRBV20-1|.
CSASDGGSGNTIYF
TGCAGTGCTAGTGACGGAGGCTCTGGAAACACCATATATTTT
>.|TRBJ2-1|TRBV5-1|.
CASSFSPVMGNEQFF
TGCGCCAGCAGCTTTTCACCAGTGATGGGGAATGAGCAGTTCTTC
>TRBD1|TRBJ1-2|TRBV20-1|few
CSARSSTGGLGYTF
TGCAGTGCTAGATCCTCGACAGGGGGTTTAGGCTACACCTTC
>.|TRBJ2-3|TRBV11-3|.
CASSSDPPPSDTQYF
TGTGCCAGCAGCTCGGACCCACCTCCCTCAGATACGCAGTATTTT
>.|TRBJ2-3|TRBV7-9|few
CASSLADLSTDTQYF
TGTGCCAGCAGCTTAGCGGACCTCAGCACAGATACGCAGTATTTT
>.|TRBJ2-5|TRBV2|.
CASSLRGRQYF
TGTGCCAGCAGTCTCAGGGGCCGCCAGTACTTC
>.|TRBJ1-2|TRBV20-1|.
CSASVAAGISYYGYTF
TGCAGTGCTAGCGTAGCGGCGGGGATCTCCTACTATGGCTACACCTTC
>TRBD1|TRBJ2-1|TRBV27|.
CASSLQGARAQFF
TGTGCCAGCAGTTTGCAGGGGGCCCGGGCGCAGTTCTTC
>.|TRBJ1-2|TRBV2|many
CASSESREGYTF
TGTGCCAGCAGTGAATCTCGTGAGGGCTACACCTTC
>TRBD1|TRBJ1-2|TRBV14|many
CASSQDRGQHPYGYTF
TGTGCCAGCAGCCAAGACCGGGGACAGCACCCTTACGGCTACACCTTC
>.|TRBJ2-5|TRBV2|few
CASTNGHPATQYF
TGTGCCAGCACTAACGGACATCCCGCGACCCAGTACTTC
>.|TRBJ2-7|TRBV30|few
CAWSVSSGHYQYEQYF
TGTGCCTGGAGTGTATCCTCAGGGCACTACCAGTACGAGCAGTACTTC
>TRBD2|TRBJ2-2|TRBV6-5|few
CASRGTRFSGELFF
TGTGCCAGCCGGGGGACTAGGTTTTCCGGGGAGCTGTTTTTT
>TRBD1|TRBJ2-7|TRBV7-9|.
CASSVRGGTGKIEQYF
TGTGCCAGCAGCGTAAGGGGCGGGACAGGGAAAATCGAGCAGTACTTC
>.|TRBJ1-5|TRBV15|.
CATSLDGNSNQPQHF
TGTGCCACCAGCCTGGACGGAAATAGCAATCAGCCCCAGCATTTT
>.|TRBJ1-2|TRBV6-5|.
CASSYDTDRNYGYTF
TGTGCCAGCAGTTACGACACAGACCGTAACTATGGCTACACCTTC
>.|TRBJ1-1|TRBV5-4|few
CASSLAGQGGTEAFF
TGTGCCAGCAGCTTGGCGGGGCAGGGAGGGACTGAAGCTTTCTTT
>.|TRBJ2-5|TRBV4-3|.
CASSRGTLREETQYF
TGCGCCAGCAGCCGCGGGACCCTTAGGGAGGAGACCCAGTACTTC
>.|TRBJ2-1|TRBV5-1|.
CASSLGAYGPGYNEQFF
TGCGCCAGCAGCTTGGGTGCCTATGGACCTGGGTACAATGAGCAGTTCTTC
>.|TRBJ2-3|TRBV29-1|few
CSVARGSDLRDTQYF
TGCAGCGTTGCTCGGGGTAGCGATCTGAGAGATACGCAGTATTTT
>.|TRBJ2-1|TRBV4-2|.
CASSQDLDNEQFF
TGTGCCAGCAGCCAAGATCTGGACAATGAGCAGTTCTTC
>.|TRBJ2-1|TRBV5-1|.
CASSLEQVRFF
TGCGCCAGCAGCTTGGAACAGGTCCGGTTCTTC
>.|TRBJ1-1|TRBV12-3/TRBV12-4|.
CASSLGTRTEAFF
TGTGCCAGCAGTTTGGGGACCCGGACTGAAGCTTTCTTT
>TRBD2|TRBJ2-7|TRBV30|few
CAWSLAGGSYEQYF
TGTGCCTGGTCCCTAGCGGGGGGCTCCTACGAGCAGTACTTC
>TRBD1|TRBJ1-2|TRBV7-9|.
CASSLVGQGLGYTF
TGTGCCAGCAGCTTAGTGGGACAGGGCCTTGGCTACACCTTC
>.|TRBJ2-3|TRBV7-2|many
CASSLTWTTRTDTQYF
TGTGCCAGCAGCTTAACCTGGACTACCCGCACAGATACGCAGTATTTT
>TRBD1|TRBJ1-1|TRBV7-2|few
CASSSGNRGWYTEAFF
TGTGCCAGCAGCTCAGGCAACAGGGGATGGTACACTGAAGCTTTCTTT
>.|TRBJ1-1|TRBV15|few
CATSRDPRGENTEAFF
TGTGCCACCAGCAGAGACCCTCGCGGGGAGAACACTGAAGCTTTCTTT
>.|TRBJ1-1|TRBV4-1|.
CASSQREVTEAFF
TGCGCCAGCAGCCAACGGGAAGTTACTGAAGCTTTCTTT
>TRBD2|TRBJ2-3|TRBV7-2|few
CASSLRVAGITDTQYF
TGTGCCAGCAGCCTGCGGGTAGCGGGGATCACAGATACGCAGTATTTT
>TRBD2|TRBJ2-1|TRBV3-1|few
CASSPRSGGPYNEQFF
TGTGCCAGCAGCCCCCGGAGCGGGGGGCCCTACAATGAGCAGTTCTTC
>.|TRBJ2-2|TRBV12-3/TRBV12-4|.
CASSSPSGNTGELFF
TGTGCCAGCAGTTCGCCTTCGGGGAATACCGGGGAGCTGTTTTTT
>.|TRBJ2-6|TRBV12-3/TRBV12-4|.
CASWNSGANVLTF
TGTGCCAGCTGGAACTCTGGGGCCAACGTCCTGACTTTC
>TRBD1|TRBJ2-7|TRBV27|.
CASKLLGTGGLYEQYF
TGTGCCAGCAAATTGCTCGGGACAGGGGGACTATACGAGCAGTACTTC